One and the same sample provided the 32 T cell receptor beta chains below, sequenced in a study of T cell responses to AZD1222 COVID-19 vaccine. Measured with immunoSEQ multiplex PCR; TCRdb has only the in-frame clones, and not every one. The sample consists of 120,000 or so clones, 75% to 90% of them appearing once. The sample was peripheral blood, taken on day 0 of AZD1222 vaccination. These receptors came from an adult in good health.

This chain uses TRBV5-5 with TRBJ1-2, with unresolved D. CDR1 and CDR2 (germline): SGHKS, YYEKEE (reference sequence). This CDR3 has 14 residues. The V end was cut by 1 base, the J end by 3 bases, with 10 bases between. The CDR3 is CASSLIVGYYGYTF. CDR3 DNA sequence: TGTGCCAGCAGCTTGATCGTGGGTTACTATGGCTACACCTTC.

V and J are TRBV5-4 and TRBJ2-3, with D possibly matching TRBD2 (6 bases). Per the germline V gene, CDR1 is SGHNT and CDR2 is YYREEE (reference sequence). CDR3 length: 14 residues. The V and J ends lost 0 bases and 2 bases respectively, with 7 bases between them. In DNA, the CDR3 is TGTGCCAGCAGCTTGGAGGACTACACAGATACGCAGTATTTT. This encodes CASSLEDYTDTQYF.

The rearrangement uses TRBV28 and TRBJ2-7; tentatively, D is TRBD1 or TRBD2 (5 bases each). Germline V gives CDR1 MDHEN, CDR2 SYDVKM. V dropped 6 bases and J dropped 4 bases, with 25 bases sitting between them. This CDR3 contains 17 residues. CDR3 nucleotides: TGTGCCAGCAGACCCGGGACGGCAATCCTAACCCGGTACGAGCAGTACTTC. Translating gives CASRPGTAILTRYEQYF.

This sequence joins TRBV27 and TRBJ1-2, with a tentative D call TRBD1 (6 bases). Between the trimmed V and J ends, which lost 6 bases and 7 bases, there was a span of 15 bases. The germline V gene has CDR1 MNHEY and CDR2 SMNVEV (reference sequence). CDR3 length: 13 amino acids. CDR3 in amino acids: CASREQGLRGYTF. The CDR3 DNA follows: TGTGCCAGCAGGGAACAGGGTTTACGTGGCTACACCTTC.

The chain recombines TRBV10-3 with TRBJ2-7; D is perhaps TRBD2 (6 bases). This CDR3 has 12 amino acids. Germline CDR1 ENHRY, CDR2 SYGVKD. V was shortened by 0 bases and J by 7 bases, with 7 bases between the two germline ends. CDR3 sequence (DNA): TGTGCCATCAGTGAGTCGGGACTGGAGCAGTACTTC. Amino acid sequence: CAISESGLEQYF.

V and J are TRBV7-2 and TRBJ1-5; D gene ambiguous. The CDR3 loop spans 16 amino acids. The ends were cut back, 1 base at V and 2 bases at J, with 12 bases in the middle. The germline V gene has CDR1 SGHTA and CDR2 FQGNSA. CDR3 bases: TGTGCCAGCAGCTTAGGGGAGGGATGGGGCAATCAGCCCCAGCATTTT. It encodes CASSLGEGWGNQPQHF.

This chain uses TRBV9 with TRBJ1-6; possibly TRBD1 for D (6 bases). The ends were cut back, 4 bases at V and 0 bases at J, with 23 bases in the middle. Germline assignment: CDR1 SGDLS and CDR2 YYNGEE. CDR3 length equals 20 residues. Here the CDR3 reads CASSPLPAGGGSSYNSPLHF. CDR3 DNA sequence: TGTGCCAGCAGCCCACTACCCGCGGGAGGGGGGAGCTCCTATAATTCACCCCTCCACTTT.

This chain uses TRBV2 with TRBJ2-7, with 9 bases lining up with TRBD1. Per germline, CDR1 SNHLY and CDR2 FYNNEI. The CDR3 loop spans 13 amino acids. Unmatched junction bases numbered 3, after V lost 7 bases and J lost 2 bases. The CDR3 reads CASNRDRAYEQYF. CDR3 sequence (DNA): TGTGCCAGCAACCGGGACAGGGCCTACGAGCAGTACTTC.

The rearrangement uses TRBV2 and TRBJ1-1; D unclear. The CDR3 consists of 14 residues. Trimming removed 2 bases from V and 1 base from J, with 8 bases in between. Germline V gene sequence: CDR1 SNHLY, CDR2 FYNNEI. The CDR3 sequence is CASSERTGNTEAFF. CDR3 nucleotides: TGTGCCAGCAGTGAAAGGACGGGGAACACTGAAGCTTTCTTT.

The V gene is TRBV11-3, the J gene TRBJ2-3; 11 bases fit TRBD2. The ends lost 5 bases at V and 4 bases at J; junction bases unmatched: 8. The CDR3 is made up of 16 amino acids. The V gene's germline CDR1 is SGHNT and CDR2 YENEEA. CDR3 amino acids: CASSTRTSGSSDTQYF. The CDR3 nucleotides read TGTGCCAGCAGCACCCGAACTAGCGGGAGTTCAGATACGCAGTATTTT.

The V call is TRBV27, the J call TRBJ2-5; possibly TRBD1 for D (6 bases). This CDR3 is built from 14 residues. The V gene's germline CDR1 is MNHEY and CDR2 SMNVEV (reference sequence). Between the trimmed V and J ends, which lost 1 base and 5 bases, there was a span of 11 bases. CDR3 amino acids: CASSLLGAQETQYF. In nucleotides, the CDR3 is TGTGCCAGCAGTTTATTGGGGGCGCAGGAGACCCAGTACTTC.

The V call is TRBV2, the J call TRBJ1-2; possibly TRBD1 for D (6 bases). This CDR3 has 13 residues. The V end was cut by 4 bases, the J end by 2 bases, with 8 bases between. Germline assignment: CDR1 SNHLY and CDR2 FYNNEI. CDR3 sequence (DNA): TGTGCCAGCAGTGGGACAGAGAACTATGGCTACACCTTC. Translating it yields CASSGTENYGYTF.

This clone has a single count. The genes are TRBV4-3 and TRBJ1-5; D unresolved. Trimming cost V 0 bases and J 4 bases, with 7 bases left between them. This CDR3 has 14 residues. The V gene's germline CDR1 is LGHNA and CDR2 YSLEER. The CDR3 loop reads CASSQDRENQPQHF. In DNA form, the CDR3 reads TGCGCCAGCAGCCAAGATAGGGAAAATCAGCCCCAGCATTTT.

This chain links TRBV6-5 with TRBJ2-7, with TRBD1 identical over 8 bases. This CDR3 has 15 residues. V was clipped by 5 bases and J by 7 bases; unmatched bases: 13. The V gene's germline CDR1 is MNHEY and CDR2 SVGAGI. The CDR3 sequence: CASSLGGQGGREQYF. Here the CDR3 DNA reads TGTGCCAGCAGTCTAGGCGGACAGGGAGGCCGGGAGCAGTACTTC.

The J gene is TRBJ2-2, the V gene TRBV25-1, with a possible D match to TRBD2 (6 bases). V lost 7 bases and J lost 1, with 13 bases in between. Germline V gene lookup returns CDR1 MGHDK and CDR2 SYGVNS. CDR3 length equals 15 residues. CDR3 residues: CASTSGLLNTGELFF. CDR3 bases: TGTGCCAGCACCTCGGGACTTCTGAACACCGGGGAGCTGTTTTTT.

This chain uses TRBV2 with TRBJ2-2, with D perhaps TRBD1 (5 bases). Per the germline V gene, CDR1 is SNHLY and CDR2 is FYNNEI. The CDR3 has 14 residues. The V and J ends lost 7 bases and 3 bases respectively, with 12 bases between them. CDR3 protein: CASKGQGDTGELFF. The DNA for the CDR3 is TGTGCCAGCAAGGGGCAGGGCGACACCGGGGAGCTGTTTTTT.

The chain couples TRBV7-2 to TRBJ1-5; D is unclear. The ends were cut back, 0 bases at V and 5 bases at J, with 8 bases in the middle. Germline assignment: CDR1 SGHTA and CDR2 FQGNSA. The length of the CDR3 is 14 residues. The CDR3 DNA is TGTGCCAGCAGCTTAGCGCCAGCCTATCAGCCCCAGCATTTT. Protein: CASSLAPAYQPQHF. The full variable domain, in which reference TRBV7-2 and TRBJ1-5 provide the parts outside the CDR3, is GAGVSQSPSNKVTEKGKDVELRCDPISGHTALYWYRQSLGQGLEFLIYFQGNSAPDKSGLPSDRFSAERTGGSVSTLTIQRTQQEDSAVYLCASSLAPAYQPQHFGDGTRLSIL.

This chain joins TRBV5-4 and TRBJ1-1; 9 bases align to TRBD1. The CDR3 sequence is 13 residues long. Germline CDR1 is SGHNT and CDR2 is YYREEE (reference sequence). V lost 4 bases, J lost 4 bases, and 2 bases stayed unmatched. CDR3 region: CASSRDRVTEAFF. CDR3 in DNA: TGTGCCAGCAGCCGGGACAGGGTCACTGAAGCTTTCTTT. Combining the CDR3 with reference TRBV5-4 and TRBJ1-1 gives the whole variable domain ETGVTQSPTHLIKTRGQQVTLRCSSQSGHNTVSWYQQALGQGPQFIFQYYREEENGRGNFPPRFSGLQFPNYSSELNVNALELDDSALYLCASSRDRVTEAFFGQGTRLTVV.

The V and J genes are TRBV6-5 and TRBJ2-7; TRBD2 is a possible D gene (6 bases). Germline loops: CDR1 MNHEY, CDR2 SVGAGI. V lost 6 bases and J lost 0, with 12 bases in between. The CDR3 loop spans 14 amino acids. The CDR3 reads CASSRRDFSYEQYF. In DNA, the CDR3 is TGTGCCAGCAGCCGAAGGGACTTCTCCTACGAGCAGTACTTC.

The chain carries TRBV4-1 and TRBJ2-7, with TRBD1 matching 8 bases. The ends lost 3 bases at V and 3 bases at J; junction bases unmatched: 7. The CDR3 is 15 amino acids. Germline V gene lookup returns CDR1 MGHRA and CDR2 YSYEKL. In DNA, the CDR3 is TGCGCCAGCAGCCAGAGTAAAGGACAGGGCTACGAGCAGTACTTC. This gives the protein CASSQSKGQGYEQYF.

J is TRBJ2-5 and V is TRBV11-2; 7 positions match TRBD2. The germline CDR1 and CDR2 sequences are SGHAT and FQNNGV. The CDR3 runs to 16 residues. Trimming took 0 bases from V and 1 from J; bases not matched to a gene: 5. The CDR3 nucleotides are TGTGCCAGCAGCTTAGAGTTTAGCGGGTCCCAAGAGACCCAGTACTTC. Translating it yields CASSLEFSGSQETQYF.

J is TRBJ2-7 and V is TRBV9; D gene unclear. CDR1 is SGDLS, CDR2 YYNGEE, per germline. V lost 3 bases to trimming and J lost 1 base, with 8 bases between them. The CDR3 consists of 13 residues. CDR3 region: CASSAPNSYEQYF. The CDR3 nucleotides read TGTGCCAGCAGCGCGCCGAATTCCTACGAGCAGTACTTC.

The chain joins TRBV9 to TRBJ1-6; D not resolved. V was cut by 2 bases and J by 8 bases, with 11 bases left in between. The CDR3 spans 14 residues. In germline, CDR1 is SGDLS, CDR2 YYNGEE. In DNA, the CDR3 is TGTGCCAGCAGCGTGGGTCCTGGGGATTCACCCCTCCACTTT. Its protein product is CASSVGPGDSPLHF.

The V call is TRBV5-6, the J call TRBJ2-5, with TRBD1 matching 7 bases. CDR3 length: 15 residues. CDR1 is SGHDT and CDR2 is YYEEEE in the germline V gene. With 2 bases clipped from V and 0 bases from J, the junction kept 4 bases outside the gene matches. In DNA, the CDR3 is TGTGCCAGCAGCTTCGACAGGGAGTACCAAGAGACCCAGTACTTC. The encoded protein is CASSFDREYQETQYF.

V gene TRBV30 combines with J gene TRBJ2-3; a possible D gene is TRBD1 (8 bases). Trimming stripped 5 bases from V and 0 bases from J, with 12 bases between. This CDR3 region has 14 residues. Germline loops: CDR1 GTSNPN, CDR2 SVGIG (reference sequence). Written as DNA, the CDR3 is TGTGCCTGGGGGGGGGACAGGAGCACAGATACGCAGTATTTT. This codes for CAWGGDRSTDTQYF.

The chain carries TRBV5-4 and TRBJ1-1, with D perhaps matching TRBD1 (6 bases). The V end lost 5 bases, the J end lost 5 bases, and 13 bases lay between the germline ends. The CDR3 spans 13 residues. The germline CDR1 and CDR2 sequences are SGHNT and YYREEE (reference sequence). The CDR3 DNA sequence: TGTGCCAGCAGTGAAACAGGGTCGACTGAAGCTTTCTTT. Amino acids: CASSETGSTEAFF. Full variable domain (remainder filled in from reference TRBV5-4 and TRBJ1-1): ETGVTQSPTHLIKTRGQQVTLRCSSQSGHNTVSWYQQALGQGPQFIFQYYREEENGRGNFPPRFSGLQFPNYSSELNVNALELDDSALYLCASSETGSTEAFFGQGTRLTVV.

J is TRBJ2-3 and V is TRBV4-1; 9 bases map to TRBD2. Germline lookup yields CDR1 MGHRA and CDR2 YSYEKL. The CDR3 covers 19 residues. Trimming at V came to 1 base and at J to 1 base, leaving 12 bases not matched to a gene. In DNA form, the CDR3 reads TGCGCCAGCAGCCAAGGTGTTCTAGCGGGGATCCTTGGCACAGATACGCAGTATTTT. It yields the protein CASSQGVLAGILGTDTQYF.

The rearrangement joins TRBV28 to TRBJ1-1; D gene ambiguous. Between the trimmed V and J ends, which lost 5 bases and 2 bases, there was a span of 21 bases. From germline, CDR1 is MDHEN and CDR2 SYDVKM. The CDR3 contains 17 residues. DNA of the CDR3: TGTGCCAGCAGTCCCCCCAAGTTGAAGACCGTAAACACTGAAGCTTTCTTT. Translation gives CASSPPKLKTVNTEAFF.

This clone was detected only once. J is TRBJ2-2 and V is TRBV25-1; tentative D call: TRBD1 (6 bases). Trimming shortened V by 8 bases and J by 4 bases, and 23 bases separated the two germline ends. In germline, CDR1 is MGHDK, CDR2 SYGVNS. The CDR3 totals 17 residues. CDR3 nucleotides: TGTGCCAGCCGTGCCACGGATAACAGGGTCCCCACCGGGGAGCTGTTTTTT. Its translation: CASRATDNRVPTGELFF.

By share, this clone ranks as medium-sized. The V gene is TRBV2, the J gene TRBJ2-2; possibly TRBD2 for D (5 bases). V lost 6 bases, J lost 2 bases, and 10 bases lay in between. The CDR3 has 14 amino acids. Per germline, CDR1 SNHLY and CDR2 FYNNEI. CDR3 in amino acids: CASRGDTNTGELFF. The CDR3 DNA reads as TGTGCCAGCAGGGGAGACACTAACACCGGGGAGCTGTTTTTT.

V and J are TRBV24-1 and TRBJ1-5; no definite D call. V dropped 1 base and J dropped 2 bases, with 2 bases sitting between them. The CDR3 contains 13 residues. Looked up from germline, CDR1 is KGHDR and CDR2 is SFDVKD. The CDR3 is CATSDLGNQPQHF. The CDR3 DNA sequence: TGTGCCACCAGTGATTTAGGCAATCAGCCCCAGCATTTT.

The chain joins TRBV29-1 to TRBJ1-1; no reliable D call. The CDR3 has 12 residues. Trimming took off 4 bases at V and 11 bases at J, with 17 bases between the two ends. Germline V gives CDR1 SQVTM, CDR2 ANQGSEA. As DNA, the CDR3 is TGCAGCGTTGCCCCGAGCCCAAGCGGGGCTTTCTTT. Residues: CSVAPSPSGAFF.